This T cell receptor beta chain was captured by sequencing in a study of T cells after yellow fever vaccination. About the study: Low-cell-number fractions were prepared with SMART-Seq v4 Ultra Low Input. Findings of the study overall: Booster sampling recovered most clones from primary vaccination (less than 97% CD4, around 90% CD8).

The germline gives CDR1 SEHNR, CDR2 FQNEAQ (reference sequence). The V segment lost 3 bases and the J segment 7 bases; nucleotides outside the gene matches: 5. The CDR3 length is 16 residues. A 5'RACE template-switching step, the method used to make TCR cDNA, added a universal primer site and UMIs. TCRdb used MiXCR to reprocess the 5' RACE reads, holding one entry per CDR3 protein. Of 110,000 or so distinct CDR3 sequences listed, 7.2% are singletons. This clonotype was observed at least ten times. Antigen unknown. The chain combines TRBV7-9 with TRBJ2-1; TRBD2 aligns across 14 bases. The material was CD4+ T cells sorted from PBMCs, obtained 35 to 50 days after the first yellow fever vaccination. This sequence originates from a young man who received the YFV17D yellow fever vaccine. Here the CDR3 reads CASSFGTSGGLNEQFF. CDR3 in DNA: TGTGCCAGCAGCTTTGGGACTAGCGGGGGTTTAAATGAGCAGTTCTTC.